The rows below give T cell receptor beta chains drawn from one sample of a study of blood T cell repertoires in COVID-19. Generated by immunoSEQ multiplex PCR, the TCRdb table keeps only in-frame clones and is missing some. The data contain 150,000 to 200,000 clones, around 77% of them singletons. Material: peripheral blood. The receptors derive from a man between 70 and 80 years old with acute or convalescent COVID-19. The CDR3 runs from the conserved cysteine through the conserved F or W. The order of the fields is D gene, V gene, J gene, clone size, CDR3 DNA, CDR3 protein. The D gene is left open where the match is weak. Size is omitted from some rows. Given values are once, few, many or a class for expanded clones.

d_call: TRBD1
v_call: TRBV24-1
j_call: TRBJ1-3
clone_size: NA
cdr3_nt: TGTGCCACCAGCGGACAGGGCCCGGGAGGAAACACCATATATTTT
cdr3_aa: CATSGQGPGGNTIYF

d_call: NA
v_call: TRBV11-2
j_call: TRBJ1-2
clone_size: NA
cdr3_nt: TGTGCCAGCAGCTTAGATGCCAGGGCTTATGGCTACACCTTC
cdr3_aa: CASSLDARAYGYTF

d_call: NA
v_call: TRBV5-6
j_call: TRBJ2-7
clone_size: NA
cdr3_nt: TGTGCCAGCAGCTCTTATGAGGTGAGCTCCTACGAGCAGTACTTC
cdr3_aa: CASSSYEVSSYEQYF

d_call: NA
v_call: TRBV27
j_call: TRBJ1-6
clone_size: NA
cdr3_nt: TGTGCCAGCAGTACGCCCCCGGGAAGCTCCTATAATTCACCCCTCCACTTT
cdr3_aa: CASSTPPGSSYNSPLHF

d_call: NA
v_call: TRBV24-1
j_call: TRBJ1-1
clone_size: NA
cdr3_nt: TGTGCCACCAGTCTGTCCGGGAACACTGAAGCTTTCTTT
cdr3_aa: CATSLSGNTEAFF

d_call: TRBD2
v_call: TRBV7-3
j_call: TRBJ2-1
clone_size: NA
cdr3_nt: TGTGCCAGCAGCCCCAGGACTAGCGGGGGTGAGCAGTTCTTC
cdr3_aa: CASSPRTSGGEQFF

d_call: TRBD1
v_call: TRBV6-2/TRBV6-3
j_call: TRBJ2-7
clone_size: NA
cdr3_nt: TGTGCCAGCAGTTTTTCCGGACAGGGTGGGTCCTACGAGCAGTACTTC
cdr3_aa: CASSFSGQGGSYEQYF

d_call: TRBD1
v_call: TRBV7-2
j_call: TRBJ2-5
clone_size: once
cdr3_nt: TGTGCCAGCAGCGGACAGGGGCAAGAGACCCAGTACTTC
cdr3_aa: CASSGQGQETQYF

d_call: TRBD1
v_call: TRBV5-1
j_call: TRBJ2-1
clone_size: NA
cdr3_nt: TGCGCCAGCAGCCCGAGCCGGGACAGGGGTGACTACAATGAGCAGTTCTTC
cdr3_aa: CASSPSRDRGDYNEQFF

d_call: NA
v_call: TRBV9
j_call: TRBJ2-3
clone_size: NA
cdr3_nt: TGTGCCAGCAGCGCAACCGGGACGGCATCGGGGGCAGATACGCAGTATTTT
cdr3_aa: CASSATGTASGADTQYF

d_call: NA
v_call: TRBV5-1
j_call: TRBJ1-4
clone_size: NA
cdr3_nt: TGCGCCAGCAGCCCGGGGGGGACTAGTGAAAAACTGTTTTTT
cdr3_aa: CASSPGGTSEKLFF

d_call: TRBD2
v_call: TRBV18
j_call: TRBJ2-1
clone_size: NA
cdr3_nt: TGTGCCAGCTCACTTTACACTAGCGGGAGCCACAATGAGCAGTTCTTC
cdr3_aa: CASSLYTSGSHNEQFF

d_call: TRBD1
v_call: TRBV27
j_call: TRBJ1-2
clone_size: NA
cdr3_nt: TGTGCCAGCAGTAACGGACAGGGTCTTAACTATGGCTACACCTTC
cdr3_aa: CASSNGQGLNYGYTF

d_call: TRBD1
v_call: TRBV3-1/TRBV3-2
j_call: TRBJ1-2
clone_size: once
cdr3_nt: TGTGCCAGCAGCCAGCCCGGGACAGGACACTATGGCTACACCTTC
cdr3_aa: CASSQPGTGHYGYTF

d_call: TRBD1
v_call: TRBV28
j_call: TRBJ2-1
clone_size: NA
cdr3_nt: TGTGCCAGCAGGCCCGGGACAGGAGCCTACAATGAGCAGTTCTTC
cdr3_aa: CASRPGTGAYNEQFF

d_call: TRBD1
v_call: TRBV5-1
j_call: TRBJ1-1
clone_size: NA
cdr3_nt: TGCGCCAGCAGCTTGATATGGGGACAGGGGGCTGAAGCTTTCTTT
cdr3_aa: CASSLIWGQGAEAFF

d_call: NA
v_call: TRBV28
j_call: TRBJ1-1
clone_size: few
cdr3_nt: TGTGCCAGCAGGACAGGCCTAATGAACACTGAAGCTTTCTTT
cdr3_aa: CASRTGLMNTEAFF

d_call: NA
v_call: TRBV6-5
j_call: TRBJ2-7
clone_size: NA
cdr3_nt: TGTGCCAGCAGTCCCCTCGGCTCCTACGAGCAGTACTTC
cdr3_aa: CASSPLGSYEQYF

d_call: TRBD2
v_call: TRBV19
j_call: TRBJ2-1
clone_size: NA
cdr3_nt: TGTGCCAGTAGTATTCCGACTAGCGGGAGGAACTTTGAGCAGTTCTTC
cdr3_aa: CASSIPTSGRNFEQFF

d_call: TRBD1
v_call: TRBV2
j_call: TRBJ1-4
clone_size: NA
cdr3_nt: TGTGCCAGCAGCGGACAGGATTGGCCTATAGAAAAACTGTTTTTT
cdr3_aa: CASSGQDWPIEKLFF

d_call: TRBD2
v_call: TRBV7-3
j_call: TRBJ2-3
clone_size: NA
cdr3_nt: TGTGCCAGCAGCTTAACGAGTCTAGCGGGAGGGCCAAGTAGCACAGATACGCAGTATTTT
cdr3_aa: CASSLTSLAGGPSSTDTQYF

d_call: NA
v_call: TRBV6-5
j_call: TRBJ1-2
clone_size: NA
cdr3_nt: TGTGCCAGCAGCCCCGGGACTAAAAGTCTCGATGGCTACACCTTC
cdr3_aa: CASSPGTKSLDGYTF

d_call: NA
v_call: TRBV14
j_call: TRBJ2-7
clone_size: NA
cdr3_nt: TGTGCCAGCAGCCTTCGGAAGAGGGAGTCATCCTACGAGCAGTACTTC
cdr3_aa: CASSLRKRESSYEQYF

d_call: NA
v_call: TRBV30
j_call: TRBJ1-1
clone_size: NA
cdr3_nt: TGTGCCTGGAGTGTTTCAGGGATGGGCGTTGAAGCTTTCTTT
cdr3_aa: CAWSVSGMGVEAFF

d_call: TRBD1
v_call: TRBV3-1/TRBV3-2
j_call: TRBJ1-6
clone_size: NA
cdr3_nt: TGTGCCAGCAGCCAAGGGACAGGGAAGAATTCACCCCTCCACTTT
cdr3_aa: CASSQGTGKNSPLHF

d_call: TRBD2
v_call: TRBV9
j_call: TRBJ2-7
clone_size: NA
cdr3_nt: TGTGCCAGCAGCGCCACACCCGGGACTAGCGGAGGCTACGAGCAGTACTTC
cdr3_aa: CASSATPGTSGGYEQYF

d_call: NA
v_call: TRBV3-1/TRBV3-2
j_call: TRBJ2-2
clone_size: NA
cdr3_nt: TGTGCCAGCAGCCAAGTGGTAACGTCGGTCGGGGAGCTGTTTTTT
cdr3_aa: CASSQVVTSVGELFF

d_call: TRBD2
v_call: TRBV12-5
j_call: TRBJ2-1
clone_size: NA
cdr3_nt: TGTGCTAGTGGTTTACTGGGCGGGAGGCATTCCAATGAGCAGTTCTTC
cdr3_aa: CASGLLGGRHSNEQFF

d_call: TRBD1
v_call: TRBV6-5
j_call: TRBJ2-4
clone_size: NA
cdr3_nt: TGTGCCAGCAGTTATGGACAGGGGCCGGAGACTCAGTACTTC
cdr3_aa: CASSYGQGPETQYF

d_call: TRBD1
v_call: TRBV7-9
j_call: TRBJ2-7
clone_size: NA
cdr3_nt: TGTGCCAGCAGTCGAACAGACAGGGCCCACGAGCAGTACTTC
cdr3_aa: CASSRTDRAHEQYF

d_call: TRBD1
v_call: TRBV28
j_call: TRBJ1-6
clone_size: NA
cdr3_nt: TGTGCCAGCAGTCAGGGGGATCACTATAATTCACCCCTCCACTTT
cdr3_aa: CASSQGDHYNSPLHF

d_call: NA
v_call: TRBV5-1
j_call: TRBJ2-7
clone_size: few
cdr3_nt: TGCGCCAGCAGCTTGAGGGGCGGGGCTACGGAGCAGTACTTC
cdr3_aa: CASSLRGGATEQYF

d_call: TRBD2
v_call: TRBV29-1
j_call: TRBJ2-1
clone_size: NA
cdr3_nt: TGCAGCGTGCGGGGGGTCCTGAGCTCCTACAATGAGCAGTTCTTC
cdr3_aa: CSVRGVLSSYNEQFF

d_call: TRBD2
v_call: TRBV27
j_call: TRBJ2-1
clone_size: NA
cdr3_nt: TGTGCCAGCAGTTCTTCAAAGAATAGCGGGATCCCCAATGAGCAATTCTTC
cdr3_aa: CASSSSKNSGIPNEQFF

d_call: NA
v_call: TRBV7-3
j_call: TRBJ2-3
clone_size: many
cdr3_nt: TGTGCCAGCAGCTCAGGACTGTTCACAGATACGCAGTATTTT
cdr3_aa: CASSSGLFTDTQYF

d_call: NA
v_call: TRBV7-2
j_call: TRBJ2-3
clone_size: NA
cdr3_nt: TGTGCCAGCAGCCCAGACGCCTGGTCAGGAGATACGCAGTATTTT
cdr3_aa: CASSPDAWSGDTQYF

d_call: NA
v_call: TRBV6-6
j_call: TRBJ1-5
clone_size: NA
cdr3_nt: TGTGCCAGCAGACAGGGCTCTCTTTCCAATCAGCCCCAGCATTTT
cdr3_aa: CASRQGSLSNQPQHF

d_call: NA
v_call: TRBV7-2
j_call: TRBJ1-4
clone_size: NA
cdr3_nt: TGTGCCAGCAGCTTGAATCTACGCACTAATGAAAAACTGTTTTTT
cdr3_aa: CASSLNLRTNEKLFF

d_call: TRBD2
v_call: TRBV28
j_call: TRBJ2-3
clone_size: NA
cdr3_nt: TGTGCCAGCAGTTTCTGGCGGGAGGCCACAGATACGCAGTATTTT
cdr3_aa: CASSFWREATDTQYF

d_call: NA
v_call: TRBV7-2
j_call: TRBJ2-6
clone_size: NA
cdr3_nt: TGTGCCAGCAGCGGAATCGCGGGGGCAAGAGGGGCCAACGTCCTGACTTTC
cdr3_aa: CASSGIAGARGANVLTF

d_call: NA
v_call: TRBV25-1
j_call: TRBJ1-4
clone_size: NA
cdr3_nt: TGTGCCAGCAGTCAAGCAGGCACTAATGAAAAACTGTTTTTT
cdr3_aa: CASSQAGTNEKLFF

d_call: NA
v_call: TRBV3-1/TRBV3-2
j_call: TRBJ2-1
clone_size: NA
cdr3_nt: TGTGCCAGCAACTCAGGTGGGTGGCAGTTCTTC
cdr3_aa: CASNSGGWQFF

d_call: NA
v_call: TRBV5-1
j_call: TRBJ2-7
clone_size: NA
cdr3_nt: TGCGCCAGCAGCTTGTATCCAGGGGCTACCTACGAGCAGTACTTC
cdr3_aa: CASSLYPGATYEQYF

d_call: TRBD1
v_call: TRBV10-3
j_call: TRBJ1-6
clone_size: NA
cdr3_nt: TGTGCCATCAGTGAGAGACAGGGCGACAATTCACCCCTCCACTTT
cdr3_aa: CAISERQGDNSPLHF

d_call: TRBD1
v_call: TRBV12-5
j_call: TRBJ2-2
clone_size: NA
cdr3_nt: TGTGCTAGTGGTTTGCCGACAGGGGTAGGGGAGCTGTTTTTT
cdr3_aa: CASGLPTGVGELFF

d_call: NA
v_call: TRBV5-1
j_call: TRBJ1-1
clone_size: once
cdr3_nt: TGCGCCAGCAGCTTGTCAGGGTCTAACACTGAAGCTTTCTTT
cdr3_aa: CASSLSGSNTEAFF

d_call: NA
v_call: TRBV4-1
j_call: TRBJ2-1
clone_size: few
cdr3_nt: TGCGCCAGCAGCCAAGAAGGACAGCCGACGCCGTACAATGAGCAGTTCTTC
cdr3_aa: CASSQEGQPTPYNEQFF

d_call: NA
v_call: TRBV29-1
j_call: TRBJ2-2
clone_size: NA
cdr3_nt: TGCAGCGTTGTCATCGGGGGGCCCGGGGAGCTGTTTTTT
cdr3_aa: CSVVIGGPGELFF

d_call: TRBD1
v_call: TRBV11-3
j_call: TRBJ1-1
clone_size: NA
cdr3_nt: TGTGCCAGCAGCGAGGGACAGCCGAACACTGAAGCTTTCTTT
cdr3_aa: CASSEGQPNTEAFF

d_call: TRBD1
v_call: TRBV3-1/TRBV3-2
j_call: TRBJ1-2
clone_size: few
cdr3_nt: TGTGCCAGCAGCCATGACAGGGCTCCATCTTATGGCTACACCTTC
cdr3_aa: CASSHDRAPSYGYTF

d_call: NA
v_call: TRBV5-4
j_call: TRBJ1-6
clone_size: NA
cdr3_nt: TGTGCCAGCAGCTTATCAGGTTCACCCCTCCACTTT
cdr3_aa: CASSLSGSPLHF